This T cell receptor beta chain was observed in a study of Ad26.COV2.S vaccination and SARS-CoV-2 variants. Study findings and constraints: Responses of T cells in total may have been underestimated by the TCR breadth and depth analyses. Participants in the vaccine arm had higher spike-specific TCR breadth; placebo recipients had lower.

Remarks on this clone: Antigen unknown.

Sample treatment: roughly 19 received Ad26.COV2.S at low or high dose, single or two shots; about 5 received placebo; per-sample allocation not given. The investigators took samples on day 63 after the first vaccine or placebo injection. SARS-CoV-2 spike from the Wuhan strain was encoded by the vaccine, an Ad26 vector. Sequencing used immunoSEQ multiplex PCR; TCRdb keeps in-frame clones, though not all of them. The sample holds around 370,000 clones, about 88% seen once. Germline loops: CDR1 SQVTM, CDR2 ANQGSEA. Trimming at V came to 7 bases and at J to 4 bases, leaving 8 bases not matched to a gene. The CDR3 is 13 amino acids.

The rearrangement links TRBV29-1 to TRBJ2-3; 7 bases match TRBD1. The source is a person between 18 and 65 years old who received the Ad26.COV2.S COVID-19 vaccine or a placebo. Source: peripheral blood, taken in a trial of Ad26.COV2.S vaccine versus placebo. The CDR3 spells CSAEGQGADTQYF. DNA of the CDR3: TGCAGCGCCGAGGGGCAGGGGGCAGATACGCAGTATTTT.